The source of this TCR beta chain is a study of technical replicates of blood from a few donors (dated by TCRdb to about 2017). Deletion took 6 bases off V and 0 bases off J, with a span of 12 bases between the germline ends. The CDR3 starts with the cysteine, ends with the phenylalanine, and has 15 residues. CDR3 DNA is the only sequence kept; it has 45 bases, read in frame from the first base. Reading the germline V gene gives CDR1 MNHNS and CDR2 SASEGT. Worth noting for this clone: Its antigen specificity is not known. Qualities for individual bases were not recorded, and no much larger clone is one base off.

The method was the immunoSEQ multiplex PCR assay. TCRdb provides this immuneACCESS table in a form limited to in-frame rearrangements. Some clones are lacking; in checked studies, under half of them reflect an unresolved V gene, and why the rest are absent is not known. This sample comprises 40,000 to 60,000 clones, approximately 90% of them detected only once. About 3.6% of the sample comes from the top ten. Sequencing input: PBMCs. This TCR was recovered from a human donor in good health. Some clones in this sample may be carry-over from other donors' samples. Recombination connected TRBV6-1 to TRBJ1-3, with the D gene uncertain. The CDR3 is CASRAPGISGNTIYF. DNA sequence: TGTGCCAGCAGGGCACCGGGGATCTCTGGAAACACCATATATTTT.